This TCR beta chain originates from a study of CD8+ T cells in alopecia areata. Overall study results and limits: It was lesional scalp, especially alopecia totalis/universalis, that showed higher clonality than normal scalp. Sharing of TCRs across patients appeared less clear than in mice, possibly for HLA-related reasons.

V trimming: 3 bases; J trimming: 10 bases; junction bases outside the gene matches: 8. CDR1 and CDR2 (germline): SGHTA, FQGNSA. This CDR3 region has 15 residues. Extraction and reverse transcription of RNA yielded cDNA as the sequencing template. TCRdb's table, derived via immunoSEQ multiplex PCR, lists solely in-frame clones and lacks some. Here the sample spans 140,000 to 150,000 clones, approximately 50% being singletons. Individuals with alopecia areata gave both lesional scalp punch biopsies and peripheral blood for collection. T lymphocytes (CD4+ and CD8+) were sorted from PBMCs. As to this clone: The antigen remains undetermined.

The specimen comprised CD4+ T cells sorted from blood, sampled at week 0. The receptor was isolated from a human donor with alopecia areata. V is TRBV7-2 and J is TRBJ2-1; 11 bases align to TRBD2. In DNA, the CDR3 is TGTGCCAGCAGCTTCCGGGGGACTAGCGGTCGCGAGCAGTTCTTC. Translation: CASSFRGTSGREQFF.